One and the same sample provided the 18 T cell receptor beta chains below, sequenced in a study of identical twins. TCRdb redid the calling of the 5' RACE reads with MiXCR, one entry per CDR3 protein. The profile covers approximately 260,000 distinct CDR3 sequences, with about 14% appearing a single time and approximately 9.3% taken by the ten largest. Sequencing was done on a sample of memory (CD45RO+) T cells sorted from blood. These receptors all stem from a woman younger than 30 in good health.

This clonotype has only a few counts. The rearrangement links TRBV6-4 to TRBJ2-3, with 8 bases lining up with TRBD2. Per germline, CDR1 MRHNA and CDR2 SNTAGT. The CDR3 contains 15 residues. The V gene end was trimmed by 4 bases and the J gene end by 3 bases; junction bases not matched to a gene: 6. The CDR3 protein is CASSALAGSTDTQYF. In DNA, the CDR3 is TGTGCCAGCAGTGCCCTAGCGGGCTCAACAGATACGCAGTATTTT.

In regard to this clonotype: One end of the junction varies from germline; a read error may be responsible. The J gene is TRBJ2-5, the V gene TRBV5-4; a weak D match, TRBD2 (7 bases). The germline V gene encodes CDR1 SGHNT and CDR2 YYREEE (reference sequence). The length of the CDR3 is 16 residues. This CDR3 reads CASSVDGGGSQETLYF. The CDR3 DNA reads TGTGCCAGCAGCGTAGACGGCGGGGGCAGCCAAGAGACCCTGTACTTC. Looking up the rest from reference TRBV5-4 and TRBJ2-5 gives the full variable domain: ETGVTQSPTHLIKTRGQQVTLRCSSQSGHNTVSWYQQALGQGPQFIFQYYREEENGRGNFPPRFSGLQFPNYSSELNVNALELDDSALYLCASSVDGGGSQETLYFGPGTRLLVL.

CDR3: CASVTRGEYNEQFF. The CDR3 DNA reads as TGTGCCAGCGTGACTCGGGGGGAGTACAATGAGCAGTTCTTC. This chain uses TRBV6-5 with TRBJ2-1; 7 nucleotides match TRBD2. Germline CDR1 MNHEY, CDR2 SVGAGI. This CDR3 has 14 residues. The J segment lost 4 bases and the V segment lost 8 bases, leaving 8 bases of the junction unmatched.

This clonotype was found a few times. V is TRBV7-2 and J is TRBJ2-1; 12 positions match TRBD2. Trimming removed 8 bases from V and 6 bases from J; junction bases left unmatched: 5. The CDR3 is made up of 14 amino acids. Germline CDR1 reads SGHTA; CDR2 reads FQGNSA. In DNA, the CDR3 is TGTGCCAGCCGGGGGACTAGCGGGTTCAATGAGCAGTTCTTC. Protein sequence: CASRGTSGFNEQFF.

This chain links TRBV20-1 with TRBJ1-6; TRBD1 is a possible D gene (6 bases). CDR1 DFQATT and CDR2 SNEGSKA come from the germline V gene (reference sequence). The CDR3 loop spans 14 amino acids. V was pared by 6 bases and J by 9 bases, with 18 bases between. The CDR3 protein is CSASKQGGGSPLHF. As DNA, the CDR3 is TGCAGTGCATCGAAACAGGGCGGTGGTTCACCCCTCCACTTT.

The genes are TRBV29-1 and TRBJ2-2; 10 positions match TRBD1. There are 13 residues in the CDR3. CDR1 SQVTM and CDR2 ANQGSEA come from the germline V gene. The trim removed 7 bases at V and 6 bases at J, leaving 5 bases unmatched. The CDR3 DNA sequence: TGCAGCGCCAAGGACAGGGGGGCCGGGGAGCTGTTTTTT. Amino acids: CSAKDRGAGELFF.

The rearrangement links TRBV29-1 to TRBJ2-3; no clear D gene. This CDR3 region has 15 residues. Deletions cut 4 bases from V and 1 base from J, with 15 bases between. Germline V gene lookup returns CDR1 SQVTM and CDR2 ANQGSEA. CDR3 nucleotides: TGCAGCGTTGTTGGTACCATCCCTCGCACAGATACGCAGTATTTT. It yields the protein CSVVGTIPRTDTQYF.

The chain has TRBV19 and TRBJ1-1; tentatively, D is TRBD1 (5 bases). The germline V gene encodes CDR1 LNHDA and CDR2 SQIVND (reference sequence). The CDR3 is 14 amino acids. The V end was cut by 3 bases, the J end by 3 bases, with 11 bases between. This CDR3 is CASSIARGDTEAFF. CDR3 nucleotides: TGTGCCAGTAGTATTGCCCGGGGGGACACTGAAGCTTTCTTT.

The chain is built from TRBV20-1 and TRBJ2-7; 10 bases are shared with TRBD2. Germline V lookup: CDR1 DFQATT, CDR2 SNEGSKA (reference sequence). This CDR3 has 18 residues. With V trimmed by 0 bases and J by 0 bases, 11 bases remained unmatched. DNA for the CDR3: TGCAGTGCTAGAGATCTTGGGCTAGCGGGAGCGCTCTCCTACGAGCAGTACTTC. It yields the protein CSARDLGLAGALSYEQYF.

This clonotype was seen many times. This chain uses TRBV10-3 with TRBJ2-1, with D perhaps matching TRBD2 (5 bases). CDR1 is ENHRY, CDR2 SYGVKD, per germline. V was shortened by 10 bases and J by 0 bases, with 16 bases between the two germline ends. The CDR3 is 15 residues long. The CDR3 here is CATLLEGSSYNEQFF. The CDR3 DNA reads TGTGCCACCCTACTAGAAGGGAGCTCCTACAATGAGCAGTTCTTC.

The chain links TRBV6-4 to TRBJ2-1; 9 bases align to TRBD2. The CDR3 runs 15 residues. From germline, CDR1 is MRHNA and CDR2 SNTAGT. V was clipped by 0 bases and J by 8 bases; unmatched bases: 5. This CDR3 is CASSDSAGGPYEQFF. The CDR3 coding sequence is TGTGCCAGCAGTGACTCTGCGGGAGGGCCCTATGAGCAGTTCTTC.

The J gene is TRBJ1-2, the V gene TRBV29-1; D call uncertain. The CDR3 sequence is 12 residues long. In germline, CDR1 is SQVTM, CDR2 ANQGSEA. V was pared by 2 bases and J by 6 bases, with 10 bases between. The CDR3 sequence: CSVEITQDGYTF. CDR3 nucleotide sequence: TGCAGCGTTGAAATTACTCAAGATGGCTACACCTTC.

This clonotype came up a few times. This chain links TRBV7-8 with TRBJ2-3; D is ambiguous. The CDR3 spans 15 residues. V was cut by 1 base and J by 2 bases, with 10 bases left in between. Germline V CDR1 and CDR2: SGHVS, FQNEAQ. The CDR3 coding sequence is TGTGCCAGCAGCTTAGGCCAGCTATTCACAGATACGCAGTATTTT. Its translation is CASSLGQLFTDTQYF.

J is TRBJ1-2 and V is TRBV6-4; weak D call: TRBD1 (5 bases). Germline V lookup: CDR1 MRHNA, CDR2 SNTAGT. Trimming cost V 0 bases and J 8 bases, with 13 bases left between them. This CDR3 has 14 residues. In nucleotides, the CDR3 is TGTGCCAGCAGTGACTCGGTGTTCGGGGGAGGCTACACCTTC. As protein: CASSDSVFGGGYTF.

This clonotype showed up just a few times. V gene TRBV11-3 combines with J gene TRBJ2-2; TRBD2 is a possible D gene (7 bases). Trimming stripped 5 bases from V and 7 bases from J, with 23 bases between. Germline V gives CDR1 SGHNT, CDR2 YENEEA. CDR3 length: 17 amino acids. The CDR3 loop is CASSPYLWGGLFGELFF. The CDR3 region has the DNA TGTGCCAGCAGCCCCTACCTGTGGGGGGGCCTTTTCGGGGAGCTGTTTTTT.

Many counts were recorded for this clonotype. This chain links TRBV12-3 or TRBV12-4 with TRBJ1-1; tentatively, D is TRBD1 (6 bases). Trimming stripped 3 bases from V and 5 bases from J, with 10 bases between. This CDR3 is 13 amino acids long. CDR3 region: CASSFFRGTEAFF. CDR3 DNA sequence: TGTGCCAGCAGTTTCTTCAGGGGTACTGAAGCTTTCTTT.

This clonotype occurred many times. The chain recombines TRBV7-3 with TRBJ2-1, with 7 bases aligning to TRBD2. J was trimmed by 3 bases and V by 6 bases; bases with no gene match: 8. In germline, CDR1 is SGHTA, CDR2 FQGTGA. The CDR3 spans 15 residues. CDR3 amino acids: CASSLGGALYNEQFF. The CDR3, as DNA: TGTGCCAGCAGTCTGGGAGGGGCCCTCTACAATGAGCAGTTCTTC.

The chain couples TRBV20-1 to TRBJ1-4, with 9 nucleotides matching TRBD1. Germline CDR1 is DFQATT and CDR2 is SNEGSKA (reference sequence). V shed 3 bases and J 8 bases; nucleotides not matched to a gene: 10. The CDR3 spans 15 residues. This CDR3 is CSASRGTGQNEKLFF. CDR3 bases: TGCAGTGCTAGCCGGGGGACAGGGCAGAACGAAAAACTGTTTTTT.